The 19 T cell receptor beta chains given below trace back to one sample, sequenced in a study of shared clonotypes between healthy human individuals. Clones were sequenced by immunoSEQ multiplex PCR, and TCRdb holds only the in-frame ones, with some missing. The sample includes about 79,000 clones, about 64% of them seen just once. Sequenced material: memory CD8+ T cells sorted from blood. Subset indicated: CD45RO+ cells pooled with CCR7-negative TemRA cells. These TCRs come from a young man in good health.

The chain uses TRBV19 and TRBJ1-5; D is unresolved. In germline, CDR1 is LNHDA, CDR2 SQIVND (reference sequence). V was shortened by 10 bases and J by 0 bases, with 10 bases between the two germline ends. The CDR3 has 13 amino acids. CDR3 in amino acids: CATQLYSNQPQHF. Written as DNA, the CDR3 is TGTGCCACCCAGCTGTATAGCAATCAGCCCCAGCATTTT.

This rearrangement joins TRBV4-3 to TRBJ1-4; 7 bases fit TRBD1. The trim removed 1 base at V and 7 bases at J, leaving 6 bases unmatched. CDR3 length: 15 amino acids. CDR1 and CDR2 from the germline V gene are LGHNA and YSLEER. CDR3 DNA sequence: TGCGCCAGCAGCCAAGGAGGGGGCCTCTCTGAAAAACTGTTTTTT. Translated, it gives CASSQGGGLSEKLFF.

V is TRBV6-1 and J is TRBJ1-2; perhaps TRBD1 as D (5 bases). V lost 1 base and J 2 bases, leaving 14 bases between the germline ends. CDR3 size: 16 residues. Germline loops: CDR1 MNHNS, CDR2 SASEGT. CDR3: CASSEVYSGRNYGYTF. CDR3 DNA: TGTGCCAGCAGTGAAGTCTACTCAGGGAGAAACTATGGCTACACCTTC.

The CDR3 bases are TGCGCCAGCAGCTTGGTTGCGGGGGAGACCCAGTACTTC. This translates into CASSLVAGETQYF. The chain joins TRBV5-1 to TRBJ2-5; possible D gene TRBD2, 6 bases. This CDR3 is built from 13 residues. The ends were cut back, 0 bases at V and 5 bases at J, with 8 bases in the middle. CDR1 and CDR2 from the germline V gene are SGHRS and YFSETQ.

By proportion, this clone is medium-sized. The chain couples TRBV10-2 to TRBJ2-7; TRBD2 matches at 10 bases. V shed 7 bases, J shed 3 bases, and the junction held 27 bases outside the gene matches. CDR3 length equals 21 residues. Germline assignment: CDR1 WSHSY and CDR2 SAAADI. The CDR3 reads CASKNRGDPGGRTSGFYEQYF. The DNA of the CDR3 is TGCGCCAGCAAGAACAGGGGTGATCCGGGGGGTAGGACTAGCGGATTCTACGAGCAGTACTTC.

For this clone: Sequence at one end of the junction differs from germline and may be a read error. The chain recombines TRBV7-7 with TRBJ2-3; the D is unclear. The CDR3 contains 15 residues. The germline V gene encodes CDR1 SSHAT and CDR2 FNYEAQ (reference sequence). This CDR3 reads CASSLGPGSTDTQYF. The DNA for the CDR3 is TGTGCTAGCAGCTTAGGGCCCGGGAGCACAGATACGCAGTATTTT.

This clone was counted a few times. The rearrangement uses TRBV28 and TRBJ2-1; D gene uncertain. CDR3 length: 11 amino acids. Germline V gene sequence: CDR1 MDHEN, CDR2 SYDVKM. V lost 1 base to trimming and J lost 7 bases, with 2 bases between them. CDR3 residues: CASSLFNEQFF. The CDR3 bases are TGTGCCAGCAGTTTATTTAATGAGCAGTTCTTC. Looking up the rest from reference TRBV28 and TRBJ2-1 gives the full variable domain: DVKVTQSSRYLVKRTGEKVFLECVQDMDHENMFWYRQDPGLGLRLIYFSYDVKMKEKGDIPEGYSVSREKKERFSLILESASTNQTSMYLCASSLFNEQFFGPGTRLTVL.

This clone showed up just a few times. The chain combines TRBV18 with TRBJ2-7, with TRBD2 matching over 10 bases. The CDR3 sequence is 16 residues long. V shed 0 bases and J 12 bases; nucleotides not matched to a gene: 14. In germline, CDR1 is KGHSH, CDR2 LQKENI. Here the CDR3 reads CASSPPGSLAGDSTYF. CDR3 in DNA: TGTGCCAGCTCACCACCGGGGTCCCTAGCGGGAGATAGTACGTACTTC.

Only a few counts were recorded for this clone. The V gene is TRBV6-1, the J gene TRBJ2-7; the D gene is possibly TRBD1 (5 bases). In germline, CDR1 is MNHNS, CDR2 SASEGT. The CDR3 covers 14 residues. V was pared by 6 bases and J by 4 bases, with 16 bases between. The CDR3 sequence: CASSYVQEPYEQYF. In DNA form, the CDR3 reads TGTGCCAGCAGCTACGTACAGGAGCCTTACGAGCAGTACTTC.

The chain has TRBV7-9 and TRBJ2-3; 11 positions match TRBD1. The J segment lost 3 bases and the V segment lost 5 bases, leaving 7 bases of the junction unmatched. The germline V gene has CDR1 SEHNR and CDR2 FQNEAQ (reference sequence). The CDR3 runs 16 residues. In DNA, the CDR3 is TGTGCCAGCAGCGGAACCCGGGACAGGGGGACAGATACGCAGTATTTT. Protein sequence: CASSGTRDRGTDTQYF. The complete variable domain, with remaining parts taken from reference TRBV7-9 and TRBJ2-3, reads DTGVSQNPRHKITKRGQNVTFRCDPISEHNRLYWYRQTLGQGPEFLTYFQNEAQLEKSRLLSDRFSAERPKGSFSTLEIQRTEQGDSAMYLCASSGTRDRGTDTQYFGPGTRLTVL.

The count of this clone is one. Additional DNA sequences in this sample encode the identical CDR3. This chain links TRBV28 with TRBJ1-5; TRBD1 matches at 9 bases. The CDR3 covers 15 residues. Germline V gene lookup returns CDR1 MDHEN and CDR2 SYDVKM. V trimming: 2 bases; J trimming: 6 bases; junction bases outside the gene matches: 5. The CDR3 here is CASSLGQGYRQPQHF. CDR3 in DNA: TGTGCCAGCAGTTTAGGACAGGGGTATCGTCAGCCCCAGCATTTT. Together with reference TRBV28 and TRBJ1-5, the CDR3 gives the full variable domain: DVKVTQSSRYLVKRTGEKVFLECVQDMDHENMFWYRQDPGLGLRLIYFSYDVKMKEKGDIPEGYSVSREKKERFSLILESASTNQTSMYLCASSLGQGYRQPQHFGDGTRLSIL.

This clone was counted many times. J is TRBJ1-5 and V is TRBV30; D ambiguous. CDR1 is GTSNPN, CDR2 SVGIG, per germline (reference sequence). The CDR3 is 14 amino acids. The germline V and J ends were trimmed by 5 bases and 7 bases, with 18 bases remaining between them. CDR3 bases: TGTGCCTGGCCCCGGAAGAGGGTCGGACAGCCCCAGCATTTT. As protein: CAWPRKRVGQPQHF.

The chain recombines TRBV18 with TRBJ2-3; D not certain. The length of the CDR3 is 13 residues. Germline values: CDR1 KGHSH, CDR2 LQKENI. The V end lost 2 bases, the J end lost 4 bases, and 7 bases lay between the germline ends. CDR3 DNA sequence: TGTGCCAGCTCACCAAATAGAGCAGATACGCAGTATTTT. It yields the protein CASSPNRADTQYF. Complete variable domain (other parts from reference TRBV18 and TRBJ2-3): NAGVMQNPRHLVRRRGQEARLRCSPMKGHSHVYWYRQLPEEGLKFMVYLQKENIIDESGMPKERFSAEFPKEGPSILRIQQVVRGDSAAYFCASSPNRADTQYFGPGTRLTVL.

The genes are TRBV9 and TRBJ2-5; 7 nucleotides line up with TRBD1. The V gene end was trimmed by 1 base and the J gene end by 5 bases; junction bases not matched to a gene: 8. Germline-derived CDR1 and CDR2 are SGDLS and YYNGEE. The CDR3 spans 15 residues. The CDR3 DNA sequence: TGTGCCAGCAGCGTAAGTGGACAGGCCTACGAGACCCAGTACTTC. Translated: CASSVSGQAYETQYF.

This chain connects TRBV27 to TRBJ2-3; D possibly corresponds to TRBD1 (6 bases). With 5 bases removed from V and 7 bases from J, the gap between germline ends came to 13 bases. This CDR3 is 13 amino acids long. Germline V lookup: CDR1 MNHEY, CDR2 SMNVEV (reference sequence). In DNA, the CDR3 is TGTGCCAGCAGTCCACCACAGGGATATACGCAGTATTTT. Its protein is CASSPPQGYTQYF.

The CDR3, as DNA: TGTGCCAGCAGTTTACAACAGGGGATGAACACTGAAGCTTTCTTT. It specifies CASSLQQGMNTEAFF. The chain employs TRBV27 and TRBJ1-1, with 7 positions matching TRBD1. Germline CDR1 and CDR2: MNHEY and SMNVEV (reference sequence). The CDR3 runs to 15 residues. V trimming: 2 bases; J trimming: 0 bases; junction bases outside the gene matches: 3.

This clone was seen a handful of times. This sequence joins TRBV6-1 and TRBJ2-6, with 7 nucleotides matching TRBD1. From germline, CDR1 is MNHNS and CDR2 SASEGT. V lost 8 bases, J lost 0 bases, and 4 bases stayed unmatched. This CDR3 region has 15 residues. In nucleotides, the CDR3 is TGTGCCAGCGACAGGGAGAGCTCTGGGGCCAACGTCCTGACTTTC. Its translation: CASDRESSGANVLTF.

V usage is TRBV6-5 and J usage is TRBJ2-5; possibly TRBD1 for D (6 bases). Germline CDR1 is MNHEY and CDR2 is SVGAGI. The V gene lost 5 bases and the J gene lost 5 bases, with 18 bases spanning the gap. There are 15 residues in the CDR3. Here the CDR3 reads CASSTESWGRETQYF. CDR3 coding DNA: TGTGCCAGCAGTACAGAATCTTGGGGGCGGGAGACCCAGTACTTC.

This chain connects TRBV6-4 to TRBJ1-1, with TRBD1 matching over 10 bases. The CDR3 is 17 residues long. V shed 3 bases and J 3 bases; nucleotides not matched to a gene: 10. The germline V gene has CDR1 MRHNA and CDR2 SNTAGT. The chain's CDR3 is CASSDDRGLRWYTEAFF. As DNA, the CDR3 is TGTGCCAGCAGTGATGACAGGGGGCTTCGTTGGTACACTGAAGCTTTCTTT.